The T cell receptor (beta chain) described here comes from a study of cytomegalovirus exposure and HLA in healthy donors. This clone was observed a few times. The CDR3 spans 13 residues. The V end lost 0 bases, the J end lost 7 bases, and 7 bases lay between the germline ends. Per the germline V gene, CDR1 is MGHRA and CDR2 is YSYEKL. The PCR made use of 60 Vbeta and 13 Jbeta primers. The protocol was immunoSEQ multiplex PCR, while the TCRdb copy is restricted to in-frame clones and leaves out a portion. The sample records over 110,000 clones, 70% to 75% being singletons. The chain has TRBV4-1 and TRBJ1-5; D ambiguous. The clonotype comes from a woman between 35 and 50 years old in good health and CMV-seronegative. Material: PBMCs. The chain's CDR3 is CASSQEDWQPQHF. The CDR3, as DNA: TGCGCCAGCAGCCAAGAGGACTGGCAGCCCCAGCATTTT.